The sequence of this TCR beta chain was determined in a study of CD8 T cells in Susac syndrome. TCR beta sequences were obtained from blood CD8+ and CD4+ T cells. After extraction with the RNeasy kit, about 0.5 to 1 ug of the RNA was reverse transcribed using random hexamers. By means of immunoSEQ multiplex PCR, TCR beta CDR3 spanning 54 Vbeta and 13 Jbeta underwent amplification. TCRdb analysed the immunoSEQ multiplex PCR reads with MiXCR anew, one entry per CDR3 protein. The sample lists some 180,000 distinct CDR3 sequences; 91% were seen once. The CDR3 sequence is 17 residues long. Germline V gene sequence: CDR1 DFQATT, CDR2 SNEGSKA (reference sequence). After removal of 2 bases from V and 0 bases from J, the junction contained 6 bases not matched to a gene.

The V and J genes are TRBV20-1 and TRBJ2-1; 11 positions agree with TRBD2. This receptor was obtained from a human donor with Susac syndrome. Sequenced sample: CD4+ T cells from PBMCs. The CDR3 sequence is CSARSVTSGSSYNEQFF. In DNA form, the CDR3 reads TGCAGTGCTAGATCCGTAACTAGCGGGAGCTCCTACAATGAGCAGTTCTTC.